A single sample gave rise to the 2 T cell receptor beta chains below, sequenced in a study of blood T cell repertoires in COVID-19. Clones were sequenced by immunoSEQ multiplex PCR, and TCRdb holds only the in-frame ones, with some missing. The top ten clones hold about 10% of a sample with around 400,000 clones, approximately 89% of them seen once. Sequenced input: peripheral blood. These receptors were obtained from a woman aged 25 to 39 with COVID-19, enrolled during active disease.

The chain recombines TRBV6-5 with TRBJ2-7; 9 nucleotides agree with TRBD2. CDR3 size: 15 residues. In germline, CDR1 is MNHEY, CDR2 SVGAGI. V lost 2 bases to trimming and J lost 6 bases; unmatched junction nucleotides: 8. The CDR3 DNA reads as TGTGCCAGCAGTTACGGTGTAGCGGGAGATGGCGAGCAGTACTTC. Translated, it gives CASSYGVAGDGEQYF.

The chain couples TRBV4-3 to TRBJ2-6, with TRBD2 identical over 13 bases. CDR1 is LGHNA and CDR2 is YSLEER in the germline V gene. V shed 4 bases, J shed 2 bases, and the junction held 8 bases outside the gene matches. The CDR3 extends over 19 amino acids. The CDR3 here is CASSPYRTSGRTGANVLTF. The CDR3 coding sequence is TGCGCCAGCAGCCCATACCGGACTAGCGGGAGAACTGGGGCCAACGTCCTGACTTTC.